Listed here are 23 T cell receptor beta chains from one sample, sequenced in a study of blood T cell repertoires in COVID-19. TCRdb keeps only in-frame clones here, not all; method: immunoSEQ multiplex PCR. This table holds 250,000 to 300,000 clones, roughly 79% found once. The sequencing sample was made of peripheral blood. Receptor source: a woman aged 55-75 years with active or convalescent COVID-19.

CDR3 loop: CASSQGWVRGQPQHF. CDR3 coding DNA: TGTGCCAGCAGCCAAGGGTGGGTTAGGGGTCAGCCCCAGCATTTT. The genes are TRBV11-2 and TRBJ1-5; D possibly corresponds to TRBD1 (5 bases). Trimming pared 5 bases from V and 6 bases from J, leaving 17 bases between. The germline V gene encodes CDR1 SGHAT and CDR2 FQNNGV. The length of the CDR3 is 15 residues. Full variable domain (rest looked up from reference TRBV11-2 and TRBJ1-5): EAGVAQSPRYKIIEKRQSVAFWCNPISGHATLYWYQQILGQGPKLLIQFQNNGVVDDSQLPKDRFSAERLKGVDSTLKIQPAKLEDSAVYLCASSQGWVRGQPQHFGDGTRLSIL.

This chain connects TRBV5-1 to TRBJ1-1; 9 bases fit TRBD1. From germline, CDR1 is SGHRS and CDR2 YFSETQ. This CDR3 has 14 residues. V trimming: 3 bases; J trimming: 4 bases; junction bases outside the gene matches: 4. The CDR3 is CASSSRQGGTEAFF. The CDR3 coding sequence is TGCGCCAGCAGCTCACGACAGGGGGGCACTGAAGCTTTCTTT.

The chain uses TRBV19 and TRBJ2-1; TRBD2 matches 7 bases. V lost 4 bases and J lost 9; bases outside the gene matches: 6. Per the germline V gene, CDR1 is LNHDA and CDR2 is SQIVND (reference sequence). This CDR3 region has 13 residues. CDR3 sequence: CASSRGGMAEQFF. The CDR3 DNA is TGTGCCAGTAGTAGGGGGGGGATGGCTGAGCAGTTCTTC. Together with reference TRBV19 and TRBJ2-1, the CDR3 gives the full variable domain: DGGITQSPKYLFRKEGQNVTLSCEQNLNHDAMYWYRQDPGQGLRLIYYSQIVNDFQKGDIAEGYSVSREKKESFPLTVTSAQKNPTAFYLCASSRGGMAEQFFGPGTRLTVL.

The genes are TRBV3-1 (or the pseudogene TRBV3-2) and TRBJ1-6, with D possibly being TRBD1 (5 bases). Per the germline V gene, CDR1 is LGHDT and CDR2 is YNNKEL (reference sequence). Trimming left V 5 bases short and J 4 bases short, with 12 bases between. The CDR3 totals 15 residues. CDR3 bases: TGTGCCAGCAGCGGGGGGGGTGTTTATAATTCACCCCTCCACTTT. Encoded protein: CASSGGGVYNSPLHF.

This clone was seen a few times. The V call is TRBV2, the J call TRBJ1-6; D is unresolved. CDR1 is SNHLY and CDR2 is FYNNEI in the germline V gene. Trimming shortened V by 0 bases and J by 10 bases, and 7 bases separated the two germline ends. The length of the CDR3 is 13 residues. The DNA of the CDR3 is TGTGCCAGCAGTGAAGCCCCGCGGTCACCCCTCCACTTT. Translation gives CASSEAPRSPLHF.

The J gene is TRBJ2-2, the V gene TRBV6-5, with D possibly matching TRBD1 (5 bases). V lost 0 bases and J lost 6, with 8 bases in between. CDR1 is MNHEY and CDR2 is SVGAGI in the germline V gene. The CDR3 has 14 residues. Here the CDR3 DNA reads TGTGCCAGCAGTTACTCGGGGCTGGCCGGGGAGCTGTTTTTT. Translating it yields CASSYSGLAGELFF.

The V and J genes are TRBV19 and TRBJ2-3, with 10 bases aligning to TRBD1. With V trimmed by 5 bases and J by 1 base, 6 bases remained unmatched. CDR1 is LNHDA, CDR2 SQIVND, per germline (reference sequence). The CDR3 has 16 residues. This CDR3 reads CASSEGGTGGTDTQYF. The CDR3, as DNA: TGTGCCAGTAGTGAAGGGGGGACAGGGGGCACAGATACGCAGTATTTT. Drawing the rest from reference TRBV19 and TRBJ2-3, the complete variable domain is DGGITQSPKYLFRKEGQNVTLSCEQNLNHDAMYWYRQDPGQGLRLIYYSQIVNDFQKGDIAEGYSVSREKKESFPLTVTSAQKNPTAFYLCASSEGGTGGTDTQYFGPGTRLTVL.

This chain uses TRBV4-1 with TRBJ2-7; tentative D call: TRBD1 (6 bases). V lost 4 bases, J lost 1 base, and 11 bases lay in between. Germline CDR1 and CDR2: MGHRA and YSYEKL. The length of the CDR3 is 14 residues. The CDR3 DNA is TGCGCCAGCAGCCCCGTAACAGGGTCCTACGAGCAGTACTTC. It translates to CASSPVTGSYEQYF.

The chain links TRBV5-1 to TRBJ2-1; 7 positions match TRBD1. V lost 1 base and J lost 12; bases outside the gene matches: 13. This CDR3 spans 15 amino acids. Germline values: CDR1 SGHRS, CDR2 YFSETQ. DNA for the CDR3: TGCGCCAGCAGCTTGACCGGGACAGATCAAGAATGGCAGTTCTTC. Protein product: CASSLTGTDQEWQFF.

J is TRBJ1-6 and V is TRBV5-1, with a weak D call TRBD1 (5 bases). The CDR3 spans 15 residues. The ends were cut back, 2 bases at V and 7 bases at J, with 13 bases in the middle. CDR1 and CDR2 from the germline V gene are SGHRS and YFSETQ. DNA of the CDR3: TGCGCCAGCAGCTTAAATCTGGGGCAGAATTCACCCCTCCACTTT. Protein: CASSLNLGQNSPLHF.

The gene calls are TRBV5-6 and TRBJ1-4; possible D gene TRBD1, 5 bases. This CDR3 is built from 17 residues. CDR1 is SGHDT and CDR2 is YYEEEE in the germline V gene. V was shortened by 0 bases and J by 8 bases, with 20 bases between the two germline ends. CDR3 sequence reads: CASSLAPQGGTAEKLFF. CDR3 nucleotide sequence: TGTGCCAGCAGCTTGGCCCCGCAGGGAGGGACGGCCGAAAAACTGTTTTTT.

The chain joins TRBV18 to TRBJ1-5; 7 bases map to TRBD1. V shed 0 bases, J shed 3 bases, and the junction held 5 bases outside the gene matches. This CDR3 region has 16 residues. The germline V gene encodes CDR1 KGHSH and CDR2 LQKENI. CDR3 nucleotides: TGTGCCAGCTCACCACCCTGGACAGGCTACAATCAGCCCCAGCATTTT. Its translation is CASSPPWTGYNQPQHF.

The V gene is TRBV5-1, the J gene TRBJ1-1; D gene ambiguous. CDR3 length: 15 amino acids. V lost 3 bases and J lost 1, with 13 bases in between. Germline CDR1 SGHRS, CDR2 YFSETQ. CDR3 sequence (DNA): TGCGCCAGCAGCTCCGCCCTGGCAGGGAACACTGAAGCTTTCTTT. This gives the protein CASSSALAGNTEAFF.

The chain links TRBV18 to TRBJ1-2; D gene ambiguous. The CDR3 length is 14 residues. V lost 4 bases to trimming and J lost 8 bases, with 17 bases between them. The germline V gene encodes CDR1 KGHSH and CDR2 LQKENI. CDR3 bases: TGTGCCAGCTCACTACCAGGAGGTTCGCGAGGCTACACCTTC. It translates to CASSLPGGSRGYTF.

The chain joins TRBV6-5 to TRBJ1-5, with D hard to call. The CDR3 contains 15 residues. Trimming took off 6 bases at V and 0 bases at J, with 12 bases between the two ends. Germline CDR1 and CDR2: MNHEY and SVGAGI. The DNA for the CDR3 is TGTGCCAGCAGCGCTCAGGAATATAGCAATCAGCCCCAGCATTTT. The encoded protein is CASSAQEYSNQPQHF.

This rearrangement joins TRBV3-1 (or the pseudogene TRBV3-2) to TRBJ2-4; the D gene is possibly TRBD1 (7 bases). The V end lost 7 bases, the J end lost 9 bases, and 16 bases lay between the germline ends. CDR1 is LGHDT and CDR2 is YNNKEL in the germline V gene (reference sequence). This CDR3 comprises 13 residues. The CDR3 here is CASKAGTASIQYF. CDR3 sequence (DNA): TGTGCCAGCAAGGCGGGGACAGCGAGCATTCAGTACTTC.

The V and J genes are TRBV9 and TRBJ2-2; 11 bases are a match to TRBD2. Germline CDR1 reads SGDLS; CDR2 reads YYNGEE. This CDR3 spans 15 amino acids. V trimming: 3 bases; J trimming: 7 bases; junction bases outside the gene matches: 5. The CDR3 is CASSETSGGGGELFF. The CDR3, as DNA: TGTGCCAGCAGCGAAACTAGCGGGGGTGGCGGGGAGCTGTTTTTT.

The rearrangement uses TRBV5-4 and TRBJ1-2; D perhaps matches TRBD1 (6 bases). This CDR3 has 11 residues. V was clipped by 5 bases and J by 12 bases, with 14 bases between them. CDR1 is SGHNT, CDR2 YYREEE, per germline (reference sequence). CDR3 in amino acids: CASSRDTYNTF. In nucleotides, the CDR3 is TGTGCCAGCAGTCGGGACACCTACAACACCTTC.

J is TRBJ2-1 and V is TRBV7-3; 9 nucleotides align to TRBD2. From germline, CDR1 is SGHTA and CDR2 FQGTGA. The CDR3 covers 16 residues. V lost 5 bases, J lost 5 bases, and 10 bases stayed unmatched. Here the CDR3 DNA reads TGTGCCAGCAGCCCCAAGATAGCGGGGGTTGACAATGAGCAGTTCTTC. It yields the protein CASSPKIAGVDNEQFF.

This clone occurred a few times. The chain combines TRBV11-2 with TRBJ2-7; no definite D call. The CDR3 runs to 13 residues. Germline V CDR1 and CDR2: SGHAT, FQNNGV. V lost 3 bases and J 6 bases, leaving 12 bases between the germline ends. Here the CDR3 DNA reads TGTGCCAGCAGCTTTTCTCAGGCCAGCGAGCAGTACTTC. It translates to CASSFSQASEQYF.

V usage is TRBV7-9 and J usage is TRBJ2-2, with a possible D match to TRBD1 (9 bases). The CDR3 sequence is 16 residues long. Germline CDR1 is SEHNR and CDR2 is FQNEAQ (reference sequence). Deletions cut 3 bases from V and 7 bases from J, with 18 bases between. This CDR3 reads CASSFSGTGNDGELFF. CDR3 sequence (DNA): TGTGCCAGCAGCTTTAGCGGGACAGGGAATGACGGGGAGCTGTTTTTT.

The chain combines TRBV29-1 with TRBJ2-1; 9 bases map to TRBD1. The CDR3 covers 14 residues. Losses at the gene ends were 6 bases for V and 4 bases for J; bases not matched to a gene: 7. CDR1 is SQVTM and CDR2 is ANQGSEA in the germline V gene. The CDR3 DNA reads as TGCAGCGTCCGAGGGACAGGGAATTACAATGAGCAGTTCTTC. It specifies CSVRGTGNYNEQFF.

The chain links TRBV7-8 to TRBJ2-1; 10 nucleotides match TRBD1. The CDR3 consists of 15 residues. With 6 bases clipped from V and 4 bases from J, the junction kept 6 bases outside the gene matches. Looked up from germline, CDR1 is SGHVS and CDR2 is FQNEAQ. CDR3 residues: CASSRRDRGYNEQFF. The CDR3 DNA follows: TGTGCCAGCAGTCGCCGGGACAGGGGATACAATGAGCAGTTCTTC.